The present T cell receptor beta chain was sequenced within a study of OX40 agonist ivuxolimab in advanced cancers. Method: immunoSEQ multiplex PCR; TCRdb's copy keeps in-frame clones and lacks some. The table shows 48,000 or so clones, with about 81% occurring only once. As concerns this clone: What it recognizes is unknown.

The study, taken as a whole, reports: Both CD4+ and CD8+ T cell populations in blood had undergone clonal expansion by week 6 at 0.1 to 3.0 mg/kg. Among the lowest levels of clonal expansion were found in partial responders at 0.1-3.0 mg/kg.

The CDR3 spans 14 residues. The germline V gene encodes CDR1 MNHEY and CDR2 SMNVEV (reference sequence). J was trimmed by 2 bases and V by 6 bases; bases with no gene match: 7. This receptor was identified in an adult with an advanced solid tumor such as melanoma, head and neck, liver or kidney cancer. The chain carries TRBV27 and TRBJ2-7; 7 nucleotides align to TRBD1. The material was CD4+ or CD8+ T cells sorted from blood, obtained in a trial of the OX40 agonist ivuxolimab. CDR3 sequence (DNA): TGTGCCAGCAGACGAGGGACAGTCACCTACGAGCAGTACTTC. It is translated as CASRRGTVTYEQYF.